This T cell receptor (beta chain) was captured by sequencing in a study of T cell clones after liver transplantation (dated by TCRdb to the late 2010s). Background on the whole study: Samples were obtained from ITN030ST, a randomized trial in which withdrawal of immunosuppression was attempted within 2 years of liver transplantation. A cohort of 8 liver transplant recipients was studied, of whom 3 were classified as tolerant and 5 as non-tolerant. Of the eight recipients, three were HCV-positive, while the remaining recipients had been transplanted for non-autoimmune, non-viral indications. Donor-reactive T cell clones were identified by TCRbeta sequencing after a pre-transplant mixed lymphocyte reaction and then tracked in post-transplant blood. Tolerance meant complete immunosuppression withdrawal for at least one year without liver enzymes rising beyond twice the upper limit of normal. As an antigen-independent comparator for donor-reactive sequences, third party-reactive TCRbeta sequences were also identified from pre-transplant MLRs. Until randomization at 12-24 months post-transplant, subjects were given standard immunosuppression, with no induction therapy.

This clone was counted a few times. What antigen it recognizes has not been identified. Base qualities are missing; no much larger clone stands one base away. V was cut back by 4 bases and J by 6 bases, leaving a gap of 15 bases between them. Taken from the germline V gene, the CDR1 and CDR2 loops are MDHEN and SYDVKM. Including the terminal cysteine and phenylalanine, the CDR3 comprises 15 residues. The retained sequence is limited to the CDR3, 45 bases, with the frame set at the first base. To define alloreactive TCRbeta sequences, the proliferating CFSE-low cells from the MLR were sequenced. In the CFSE-MLRs, pre-transplant recipient cells were stimulated with donor PBMCs, splenocytes or lymph node cells, or with third-party PBMCs. Randomization to immunosuppression withdrawal applied to every one of the 8 studied subjects. The Qiagen DNeasy Blood and Tissue Kit was used for isolation of genomic DNA.

Paper-wide results and their limitations: When repertoire turnover was taken into account, detection of donor-reactive sequences was significantly reduced in 7 of 8 subjects for CD4 and in 8 of 8 subjects for CD8. The conclusions were preliminary, being limited by small, heterogeneous patient numbers and by non-standardized post-transplant time points. In two subjects, low numbers of available donor cells limited the measurable donor-reactive repertoire. Since no allograft tissue specimens were available, donor-reactive T cells may have migrated into the graft instead of being deleted. Donor-reactive sequences decreased more than third party-reactive sequences, which suggests partial antigen-specific deletion that was not related to withdrawal success. In most of the 8 subjects, circulating donor-reactive CD4 TCRbeta sequences decreased significantly after transplant, regardless of tolerance or HCV status.

High-throughput TCRbeta CDR3 sequencing of frozen genomic DNA was performed by immunoSEQ, including PCR amplification, mapping, bias correction and internal controls. The authors processed their data as follows. Only productive rearrangements were retained, and each unique TCRbeta sequence was defined by its CDR3 nucleotide sequence together with its V and J gene. Donor-reactive sequences required at least 5-fold expansion in CFSE-low cells versus unstimulated pre-transplant cells and at least 0.01% frequency. Minimum frequency thresholds were set for each subject based on the unstimulated sample with the lowest template count, ensuring at least 90% detection power. Repertoire turnover was measured by Jensen-Shannon divergence between the top 1000 TCRbeta sequences post- and pre-transplant. Changes in detection of donor-reactive sequences were assessed with two-sided Fisher's exact tests. TCRdb re-hosts the immuneACCESS table, in-frame sequences only. Its copies lack some clones; in the studies checked, an unresolved V gene accounts for under half of them, and the cause for the rest is not known. Clone size and the V and J calls come from that table; the DNA yielded D and trimming. This sample is represented by 1,000 to 1,500 clones; approximately 38% of them were singletons. The top ten constitute around 30% of the sample.

Sequencing was performed on CD4+ T cells from cultured PBMCs. The receptor's source is a human patient who received a liver transplant. Where a transplant has occurred, the graft donor may have supplied some of the T cells. The rearrangement combines TRBV28 with TRBJ1-4, and possibly TRBD1, on 6 matching bases. The CDR3 protein is CASSSRTVLDEKLFF. The nucleotides read TGTGCCAGCAGTTCACGGACAGTCCTCGATGAAAAACTGTTTTTT.